One sample yielded the 18 T cell receptor beta chains listed below, sequenced in a study of blood T cell repertoires in COVID-19. Sequenced by immunoSEQ multiplex PCR; TCRdb stores in-frame clones only, minus some. The data show about 200,000 clones, about 85% seen once. Sequencing used peripheral blood. These receptors came from a woman aged 80 or over with acute or convalescent COVID-19.

The DNA of the CDR3 is TGTGCCAGCAGTTACCCCCTCGGGACAGAGGAGACCCAGTACTTC. Translated: CASSYPLGTEETQYF. This rearrangement joins TRBV6-6 to TRBJ2-5; TRBD1 matches at 7 bases. J gave up 5 bases and V 2 bases, and 8 bases lay outside the gene matches. The CDR3 is 15 amino acids. Germline V gene data show CDR1 as MNHNY and CDR2 as SVGAGI (reference sequence).

The V and J genes are TRBV6-6 and TRBJ1-5; no definite D call. This CDR3 has 17 residues. Germline-derived CDR1 and CDR2 are MNHNY and SVGAGI (reference sequence). Trimming removed 5 bases from V and 2 bases from J, with 19 bases in between. CDR3 nucleotides: TGTGCCAGCAGTCCTGGGCCGGGCCACGGGGGCAATCAGCCCCAGCATTTT. Its translation: CASSPGPGHGGNQPQHF.

This rearrangement joins TRBV12-5 to TRBJ2-7, with 7 nucleotides matching TRBD1. The CDR3 has 17 residues. CDR1 is LGHNT and CDR2 is FRNRAP in the germline V gene. Losses at the gene ends were 2 bases for V and 1 base for J; bases not matched to a gene: 11. CDR3 nucleotides: TGTGCTAGTGGTTTGCGAATATGGGGACAGAATTCCTACGAGCAGTACTTC. It encodes CASGLRIWGQNSYEQYF.

The chain carries TRBV3-1 (or the pseudogene TRBV3-2) and TRBJ2-1, with 7 bases identical to TRBD2. The CDR3 consists of 17 residues. Germline CDR1 and CDR2: LGHDT and YNNKEL (reference sequence). Trimming took 0 bases from V and 2 from J; bases not matched to a gene: 7. The CDR3 spells CASSQDLAAGTYNEQFF. CDR3 in DNA: TGTGCCAGCAGCCAAGATCTAGCAGCGGGAACCTACAATGAGCAGTTCTTC.

Concerning this clone: Other nucleotide sequences from this sample produce the same CDR3. The V call is TRBV10-1, the J call TRBJ2-3, with D unclear. V was trimmed by 0 bases and J by 0 bases, leaving 7 bases between them. This CDR3 spans 15 amino acids. Germline V gene sequence: CDR1 WNHNN, CDR2 SYGVQD (reference sequence). The CDR3 sequence: CASSESTASTDTQYF. CDR3 nucleotide sequence: TGCGCCAGCAGTGAGTCCACAGCTAGCACAGATACGCAGTATTTT.

The rearrangement links TRBV27 to TRBJ2-2, with 10 bases lining up with TRBD2. The CDR3 has 17 residues. With 3 bases clipped from V and 2 bases from J, the junction kept 6 bases outside the gene matches. In germline, CDR1 is MNHEY, CDR2 SMNVEV (reference sequence). In DNA form, the CDR3 reads TGTGCCAGCAGTTTGCAGGGACTAGCGCTTAACACCGGGGAGCTGTTTTTT. It is translated as CASSLQGLALNTGELFF.

For this clone: At one of its ends the junction is not consistent with the germline gene, which may arise from a read error. The chain links TRBV9 to TRBJ1-2; D is uncertain. Germline V gives CDR1 SGDLS, CDR2 YYNGEE. The length of the CDR3 is 14 residues. This CDR3 is CANSVEQTPYGYTF. CDR3 in DNA: TGTGCCAACAGCGTAGAACAGACACCCTATGGCTACACCTTC.

This rearrangement joins TRBV5-1 to TRBJ2-3, with 9 bases lining up with TRBD1. The CDR3 is 18 residues long. Per the germline V gene, CDR1 is SGHRS and CDR2 is YFSETQ. The V and J ends lost 3 bases and 0 bases, in that order; junction bases with no gene match: 11. The CDR3 protein is CASSSSGTGTYSTDTQYF. The CDR3 DNA is TGCGCCAGCAGCTCCTCCGGGACAGGGACTTACAGCACAGATACGCAGTATTTT.

This chain's CDR3 is CASSHFGRGLAGVYEQYF. DNA of the CDR3: TGCGCCAGCAGCCATTTTGGGAGGGGGCTAGCGGGAGTTTACGAGCAGTACTTC. V usage is TRBV4-3 and J usage is TRBJ2-7; 10 positions match TRBD2. This CDR3 has 18 residues. Germline V gene data show CDR1 as LGHNA and CDR2 as YSLEER. V lost 3 bases and J lost 4; bases outside the gene matches: 15.

The gene calls are TRBV9 and TRBJ2-7; D unresolved. The CDR3 runs to 14 residues. Looked up from germline, CDR1 is SGDLS and CDR2 is YYNGEE. The V gene lost 1 base and the J gene lost 4 bases, with 12 bases spanning the gap. In DNA form, the CDR3 reads TGTGCCAGCAGCGTAAGCCCCAGCGATTACGAGCAGTACTTC. Amino acid sequence: CASSVSPSDYEQYF.

The rearrangement uses TRBV6-5 and TRBJ2-1, with 8 positions matching TRBD1. Germline values: CDR1 MNHEY, CDR2 SVGAGI. This CDR3 has 16 residues. Unmatched junction bases numbered 1, after V lost 0 bases and J lost 0 bases. CDR3 residues: CASSYSGTGSYNEQFF. The CDR3 region has the DNA TGTGCCAGCAGTTACTCGGGGACAGGCTCCTACAATGAGCAGTTCTTC.

This clone was recorded a few times. CDR3 nucleotides: TGCAGCGTGGAGGGCAGGGGGCTATTCGATGGCTACACCTTC. This sequence encodes CSVEGRGLFDGYTF. This chain uses TRBV29-1 with TRBJ1-2, with 8 nucleotides matching TRBD1. The ends lost 6 bases at V and 6 bases at J; junction bases unmatched: 12. This CDR3 is 14 amino acids long. CDR1 is SQVTM and CDR2 is ANQGSEA in the germline V gene. Full variable domain (missing parts from reference TRBV29-1 and TRBJ1-2): SAVISQKPSRDICQRGTSLTIQCQVDSQVTMMFWYRQQPGQSLTLIATANQGSEATYESGFVIDKFPISRPNLTFSTLTVSNMSPEDSSIYLCSVEGRGLFDGYTFGSGTRLTVV.

This chain connects TRBV7-2 to TRBJ1-1; tentatively, D is TRBD1 (5 bases). Germline V gene sequence: CDR1 SGHTA, CDR2 FQGNSA. The CDR3 spans 15 residues. The ends were cut back, 1 base at V and 1 base at J, with 10 bases in the middle. In DNA, the CDR3 is TGTGCCAGCAGCTTAGGCGACAGAGAGAACACTGAAGCTTTCTTT. Its translation: CASSLGDRENTEAFF. Using reference TRBV7-2 and TRBJ1-1 for the parts outside the CDR3, the full variable domain is GAGVSQSPSNKVTEKGKDVELRCDPISGHTALYWYRQSLGQGLEFLIYFQGNSAPDKSGLPSDRFSAERTGGSVSTLTIQRTQQEDSAVYLCASSLGDRENTEAFFGQGTRLTVV.

V usage is TRBV9 and J usage is TRBJ1-2, with unresolved D. This CDR3 comprises 14 residues. Germline values: CDR1 SGDLS, CDR2 YYNGEE. V was cut by 4 bases and J by 2 bases, with 12 bases left in between. The DNA for the CDR3 is TGTGCCAGCAGCCCTTCGACGGAGAACTATGGCTACACCTTC. Translation: CASSPSTENYGYTF.

This clone was seen only a few times. This chain joins TRBV4-3 and TRBJ2-2; 8 bases map to TRBD1. V shed 3 bases and J 1 base; nucleotides not matched to a gene: 4. The germline V gene encodes CDR1 LGHNA and CDR2 YSLEER. The length of the CDR3 is 16 residues. The CDR3 is CASSQAGGQNTGELFF. CDR3 nucleotide sequence: TGCGCCAGCAGCCAGGCAGGGGGCCAGAACACCGGGGAGCTGTTTTTT.

The chain carries TRBV9 and TRBJ2-5, with D possibly TRBD1 on 5 matching bases. With 4 bases removed from V and 2 bases from J, the gap between germline ends came to 6 bases. The CDR3 extends over 12 amino acids. CDR1 SGDLS and CDR2 YYNGEE come from the germline V gene. In DNA form, the CDR3 reads TGTGCCAGCAGCTCAGGGCAAGAGACCCAGTACTTC. Its translation is CASSSGQETQYF.

The chain combines TRBV5-1 with TRBJ2-1, with a possible D match to TRBD2 (6 bases). V lost 4 bases, J lost 10 bases, and 21 bases lay in between. This CDR3 has 15 amino acids. Germline CDR1 is SGHRS and CDR2 is YFSETQ. The CDR3 DNA reads as TGCGCCAGCAGCCCTTTTGCCGGAGGGCCAGAAGAGCAGTTCTTC. Residues: CASSPFAGGPEEQFF.

This clone has just a few counts. This chain joins TRBV6-5 and TRBJ1-1; D might be TRBD1 (5 bases). The V and J ends lost 5 bases and 1 base respectively, with 14 bases between them. CDR3 size: 15 residues. CDR1 is MNHEY, CDR2 SVGAGI, per germline. The CDR3 loop reads CASSLQGLGNTEAFF. The CDR3 DNA sequence: TGTGCCAGCAGTCTTCAGGGATTGGGGAACACTGAAGCTTTCTTT.